This TCR beta chain derives from a study of PD-L1 blockade in urothelial cancer. Study-level background: When patients started atezolizumab around 2014, it was given at 1,200 mg intravenously every 3 weeks. At 3 weeks (second dose) and 6 weeks after starting treatment, blood was analyzed. Blood gave a median about 150,000 T cells.

Patient sample counts ranged from 1 to 8, pretreatment and on-treatment. V gave up 9 bases and J gave up 5 bases, with 22 bases separating them. This CDR3 is built from 15 residues. Germline CDR1 reads MNHNY; CDR2 reads SVGAGI (reference sequence). Sequencing used immunoSEQ multiplex PCR; TCRdb keeps in-frame clones, though not all of them. Of almost 30,000 clones in the sample, approximately 87% are singletons; the top ten hold around 3.2%. The sequenced sample was PBMCs, obtained around atezolizumab (anti-PD-L1) treatment. The rearrangement joins TRBV6-6 to TRBJ1-1; D possibly corresponds to TRBD1 (5 bases). The receptor was derived from a man aged 45-65 years with urothelial cancer. In nucleotides, the CDR3 is TGTGCCAGTAAACGAAAAGGGGAAGGGTGGACTGAAGCTTTCTTT. Its translation is CASKRKGEGWTEAFF.